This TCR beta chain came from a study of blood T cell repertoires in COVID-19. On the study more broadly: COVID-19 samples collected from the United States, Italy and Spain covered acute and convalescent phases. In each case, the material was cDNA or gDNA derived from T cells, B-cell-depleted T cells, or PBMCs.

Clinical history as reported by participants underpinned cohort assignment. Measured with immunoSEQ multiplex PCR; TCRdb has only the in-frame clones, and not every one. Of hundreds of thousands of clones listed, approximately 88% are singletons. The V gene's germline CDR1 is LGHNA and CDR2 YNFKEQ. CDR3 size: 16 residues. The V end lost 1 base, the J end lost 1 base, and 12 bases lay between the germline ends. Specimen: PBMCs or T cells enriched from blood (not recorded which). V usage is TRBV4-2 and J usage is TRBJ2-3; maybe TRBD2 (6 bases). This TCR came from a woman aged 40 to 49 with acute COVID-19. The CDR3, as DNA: TGTGCCAGCAGCCAAGTACGGCGGGGAGGCACAGATACGCAGTATTTT. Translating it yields CASSQVRRGGTDTQYF.